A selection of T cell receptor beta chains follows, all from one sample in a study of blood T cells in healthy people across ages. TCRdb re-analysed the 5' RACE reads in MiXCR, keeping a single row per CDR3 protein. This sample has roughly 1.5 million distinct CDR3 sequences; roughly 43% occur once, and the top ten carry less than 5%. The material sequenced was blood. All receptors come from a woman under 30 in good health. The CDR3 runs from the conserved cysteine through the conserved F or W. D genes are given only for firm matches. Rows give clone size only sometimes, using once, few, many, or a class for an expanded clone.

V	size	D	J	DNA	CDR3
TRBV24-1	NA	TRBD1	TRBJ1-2	TGTGCCACCAGTGCTCGGGACAGGATGATCGGCTACACCTTC	CATSARDRMIGYTF
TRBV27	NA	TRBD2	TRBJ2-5	TGTGCCAGCAGTAAAACCACCGGGGGGGAGACCCAGTACTTC	CASSKTTGGETQYF
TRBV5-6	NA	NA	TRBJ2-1	TGTGCCAGGCCCGGGAACACCCACAATGAGCAGTTCTTC	CARPGNTHNEQFF
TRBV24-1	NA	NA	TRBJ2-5	TGTGCCACCCGAGGACTAGGGGGATTACAAGAGACCCAGTACTTC	CATRGLGGLQETQYF
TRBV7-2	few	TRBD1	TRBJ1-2	TGTGCCAGCAGTTTAGTCGGGACAGGGGATGGCTACACCTTC	CASSLVGTGDGYTF
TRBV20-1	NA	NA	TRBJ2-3	TGCAGTGCTAGCCAGGGACGACGGGGATGGGATACGCAGTATTTT	CSASQGRRGWDTQYF
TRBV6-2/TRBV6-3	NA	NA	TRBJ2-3	TGTGCCAGCACCCTACCGGGACCCTCTAGCACAGATACGCAGTATTTT	CASTLPGPSSTDTQYF
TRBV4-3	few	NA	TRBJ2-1	TGCGCCAGCAGCCCGCTGAGGGGTCCGCAGTTCTTC	CASSPLRGPQFF
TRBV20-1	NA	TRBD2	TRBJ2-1	TGCAGTGCTAGAGATTCTAGCGGGAGACCTTACAATGAGCAGTTCTTC	CSARDSSGRPYNEQFF
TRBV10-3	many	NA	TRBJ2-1	TGTGCCATCAGTGAGGGAGGTGAGCAGTTCTTC	CAISEGGEQFF
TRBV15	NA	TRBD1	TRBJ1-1	TGTGCCACCAGCAAAGGACAGGGAGGAACTGAAGCTTTCTTT	CATSKGQGGTEAFF
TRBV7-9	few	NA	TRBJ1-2	TGTGCCAGCAGCTTACGAATGACAGAGTATGGCTACACCTTC	CASSLRMTEYGYTF
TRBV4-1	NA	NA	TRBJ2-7	TGCGCCAGCAGCCAGTTGACAGCATACAATGAGCAGTACTTC	CASSQLTAYNEQYF
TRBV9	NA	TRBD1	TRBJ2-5	TGTGCCAGCAGCGTAGGGGCTAGCAGGGGGCGGGAGACCCAGTACTTC	CASSVGASRGRETQYF
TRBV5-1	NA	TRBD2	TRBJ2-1	TGCGCCAGCAGCTTGTCGGGGGGTTACGATGAGCAGTTCTTC	CASSLSGGYDEQFF
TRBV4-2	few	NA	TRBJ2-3	TGTGCCAGCAGCCAAGGTCGGGAGAGCGCAGATACGCAGTATTTT	CASSQGRESADTQYF
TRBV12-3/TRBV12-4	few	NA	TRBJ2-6	TGTGCCAGCAGTTTGCAGGGGAGGTCCGTCAACGTCCTGACTTTC	CASSLQGRSVNVLTF
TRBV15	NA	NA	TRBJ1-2	TGTGCCACCAGGACCTTCGACAAAAGCTATGGCTACACCTTC	CATRTFDKSYGYTF
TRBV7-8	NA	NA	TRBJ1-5	TGTGCCAGCAGCCTCTATCAGGGGAGTCAGCCCCAGCATTTT	CASSLYQGSQPQHF
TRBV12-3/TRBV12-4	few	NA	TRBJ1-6	TGTGCCAGCAGTTTAGCGGAGAGGTCACCCCTCCACTTT	CASSLAERSPLHF
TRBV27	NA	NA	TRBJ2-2	TGTGCCAGAACCTTCGGGGGCAACGGGGAGCTGTTTTTT	CARTFGGNGELFF
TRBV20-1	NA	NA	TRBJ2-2	TGCAGTGCTAGAGATCCCTCCTCCACCGGGGAGCTGTTTTTT	CSARDPSSTGELFF
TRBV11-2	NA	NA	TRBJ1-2	TGTGCCAGCAGCCCTGGGGTTGGGACCTTGGCCGGCTACACCTTC	CASSPGVGTLAGYTF
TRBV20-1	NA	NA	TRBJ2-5	TGCAGTGCTAGAATTAGGGTGACGCCAGGGGAGACCCAGTACTTC	CSARIRVTPGETQYF
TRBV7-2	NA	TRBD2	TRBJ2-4	TGTGCCAGCAGCTCGACTAGCATTAAAAACATTCAGTACTTC	CASSSTSIKNIQYF
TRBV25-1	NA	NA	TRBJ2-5	TGTGCCAGCAGTGATTCGGCCGACGGGGCCGGTGAGACCCAGTACTTC	CASSDSADGAGETQYF
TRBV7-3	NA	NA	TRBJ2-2	TGTGCCAGCAGCTTTTCCGACGGGCCGAACACCGGGGAGCTGTTTTTT	CASSFSDGPNTGELFF
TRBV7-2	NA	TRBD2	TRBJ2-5	TGTGCCAGCAGCACGACCGGGACTAGAAAAGAGACCCAGTACTTC	CASSTTGTRKETQYF
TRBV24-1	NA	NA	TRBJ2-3	TGTGCCACCAGTGATTATCCGAGGGGAGATACGCAGTATTTT	CATSDYPRGDTQYF
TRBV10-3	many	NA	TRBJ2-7	TGTGCCATCAGTGAGTCGCTATCGACCTACGAGCAGTACTTC	CAISESLSTYEQYF
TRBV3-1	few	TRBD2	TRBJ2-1	TGTGCCAGCAGCCAGATAACTAGCGAGGGCATGTTCTTC	CASSQITSEGMFF
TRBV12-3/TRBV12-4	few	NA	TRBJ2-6	TGTGCCGGCCTGGACTCTGGGGCCAACGTCCTGACTTTC	CAGLDSGANVLTF
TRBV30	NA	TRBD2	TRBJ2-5	TGTGCCTGGAGTGTAGGACTAGCGGGGTTGAAAGAGACCCAGTACTTC	CAWSVGLAGLKETQYF
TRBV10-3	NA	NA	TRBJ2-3	TGTGCCATCGCTCGGGGGCCTAGCACAGATACGCAGTATTTT	CAIARGPSTDTQYF
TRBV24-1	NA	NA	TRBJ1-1	TGTGCCACCGCGGACACGAACACTGAAGCTTTCTTT	CATADTNTEAFF
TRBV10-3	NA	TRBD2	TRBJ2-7	TGTGCCATCAGTGGAGCGGGAGCTGCCTACAATGAGCAGTACTTC	CAISGAGAAYNEQYF
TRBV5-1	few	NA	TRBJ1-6	TGCGCCAGCAGCTTGCCGCGGGGAAATTCACCCCTCCACTTT	CASSLPRGNSPLHF
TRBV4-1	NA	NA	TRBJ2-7	TGCGCCAGCAGCCAAGATGGACGGGACTACGAGCAGTACTTC	CASSQDGRDYEQYF
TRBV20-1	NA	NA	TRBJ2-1	TGCAGTGCGCGGACCACAGAATTGAAAATAGAGCAGTTCTTC	CSARTTELKIEQFF
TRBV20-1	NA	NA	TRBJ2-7	TGCAGTGCTAGTGGGGGACTCGGCAATGAGCAGTACTTC	CSASGGLGNEQYF
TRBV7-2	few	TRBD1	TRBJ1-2	TGTGCCAGCAGCTTAAGGGGACAGGGCGGAGGCTACACCTTC	CASSLRGQGGGYTF
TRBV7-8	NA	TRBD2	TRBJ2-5	TGTGCCAGCAGCTTAGTTGAGACTAGCGACGCCGAGACCCAGTACTTC	CASSLVETSDAETQYF
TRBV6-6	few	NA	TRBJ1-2	TGTGCCAGCAGACCCCGACAGGCTAACTATGGCTACACCTTC	CASRPRQANYGYTF
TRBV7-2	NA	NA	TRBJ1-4	TGTGCCAGCAGACAAACCCGGGATAATGAAAAACTGTTTTTT	CASRQTRDNEKLFF
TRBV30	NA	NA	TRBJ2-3	TGTGCCTGGAGTGCACTTCAACAACCCACAGATACGCAGTATTTT	CAWSALQQPTDTQYF
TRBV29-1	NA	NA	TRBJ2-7	TGCAGCGTTGCTGGAGAGTACAATGAGCAGTACTTC	CSVAGEYNEQYF
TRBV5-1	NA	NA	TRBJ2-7	TGCGCCAGCAGCCGGGGGGCGCAAGTCTACGAGCAGTACTTC	CASSRGAQVYEQYF
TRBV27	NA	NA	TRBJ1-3	TGTGTCAGCAGTTTGCGGGGTTCGGGAAACACCATATATTTT	CVSSLRGSGNTIYF
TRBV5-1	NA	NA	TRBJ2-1	TGCGCCAGCAGCTTGGCTAGTTACTCCTACAATGAGCAGTTCTTC	CASSLASYSYNEQFF
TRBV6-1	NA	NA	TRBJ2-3	TGTGCCAGCAGTCCAATGGGTGGGGTAGGGTCATTAAACACAGATACGCAGTATTTT	CASSPMGGVGSLNTDTQYF
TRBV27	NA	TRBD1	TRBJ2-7	TGTGCCAGCAGTTTATTGGGACAGGGCAACGAGCAGTACTTC	CASSLLGQGNEQYF
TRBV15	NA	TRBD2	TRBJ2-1	TGTGCCACCAGCAGAGATTTTGATAAGCGGGAGTTCCTGTTCTTC	CATSRDFDKREFLFF
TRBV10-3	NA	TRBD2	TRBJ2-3	TGTGCCATCAGTGCTACTAGCGGGACCACAGATACGCAGTATTTT	CAISATSGTTDTQYF
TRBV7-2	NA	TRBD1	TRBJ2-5	TGTGCCGGCAGCCCCGACAGGGGCCCCCAAAAGACCCAGTACTTC	CAGSPDRGPQKTQYF
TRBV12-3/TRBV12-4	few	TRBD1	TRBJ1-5	TGTGCCAGCAGTTCGGGACAGGGAGCGAGTCAGCCCCAGCATTTT	CASSSGQGASQPQHF
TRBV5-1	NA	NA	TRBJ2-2	TGCGCCAGCAGCGCCCATGCTCGTACGAACACCGGGGAGCTGTTTTTT	CASSAHARTNTGELFF
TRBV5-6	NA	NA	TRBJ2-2	TGTGCCAGCAGCGAGGGCCTAGGGGACACCGGGGAGCTGTTTTTT	CASSEGLGDTGELFF